This T cell receptor (beta chain) was found in a study of T-cell reconstitution after alpha-beta-depleted transplantation in children. Trimming pared 0 bases from V and 4 bases from J, leaving 12 bases between. The CDR3 is 15 amino acids. CDR1 is LGHNA, CDR2 YSLEER, per germline. It was with unique molecular identifiers that the TCRbeta library was prepared. From the PCR reads, TCRdb called clonotypes with MiXCR, one entry per CDR3 protein. The sample shows around 200,000 distinct CDR3 sequences, roughly 6.8% of them seen only once. This clonotype showed up many times. This sequence was found in a human donor who donated a stem cell graft to a child with Wiskott-Aldrich syndrome. The chain links TRBV4-3 to TRBJ1-2; no clear D. The sequencing here drew on PBMCs from the stem cell graft donor, taken from the stem cell graft. The CDR3 spells CASSQDLWGPYGYTF. The CDR3, as DNA: TGCGCCAGCAGCCAAGACCTTTGGGGTCCCTATGGCTACACCTTC.